This T cell receptor (beta chain) originates from a study of patients and donors after allogeneic stem cell transplantation. A single record per CDR3 protein comes from TCRdb applying MiXCR to the RT-PCR reads. The data show 400,000 to 500,000 distinct CDR3 sequences, 16% seen once. The CDR3 loop spans 17 amino acids. V lost 4 bases to trimming and J lost 9 bases, with 25 bases between them. Germline values: CDR1 MGHRA, CDR2 YSYEKL. This clonotype was seen a few times. The sample comprised blood, either unsorted or a sorted T cell fraction (not recorded which). This rearrangement joins TRBV4-1 to TRBJ2-1; D uncertain. This TCR derives from a human donor who was either an allogeneic HSCT recipient or a stem cell or donor lymphocyte infusion donor (not recorded which). It is not recorded whose cells these are; they may come from a transplant donor. In DNA form, the CDR3 reads TGCGCCAGCAGCCCGTTTGGTCTAACAATGTTTCTTAGTGAGCAGTTCTTC. This codes for CASSPFGLTMFLSEQFF.